This T cell receptor beta chain was obtained from a study of T cells in Graves' hyperthyroidism and ophthalmopathy. Study findings and constraints: The majority of expanded thyroid clonotypes above 0.001 also appeared in blood. Stable hyperthyroidism was told apart from ophthalmopathy by a model built on 13 V-J features. Ophthalmopathy was identified by the model a median approximately 6.4 months ahead of onset.

Roughly 10 ml of fresh peripheral blood supplied the PBMCs. The length of the CDR3 is 18 residues. Germline V lookup: CDR1 MNHNS, CDR2 SASEGT. This clonotype was observed a few times. What it binds is unknown. At one end the junction does not follow the germline gene, possibly because of a read error. The TCR beta CDR3 regions underwent amplification using RNA transcripts as the source. A first-round RT-PCR of the TCR CDR3 used the HTBI primer set. TCRdb passed the multiplex PCR reads through MiXCR, listing each CDR3 protein once. The data contain about 700,000 distinct CDR3 sequences, approximately 14% of them seen just once; the ten biggest clones take up 10% to 13%.

The rearrangement links TRBV6-1 to TRBJ2-2; 7 nucleotides agree with TRBD2. The clonotype was recovered from a woman aged 18-29 years with Graves' hyperthyroidism. The sample comprised blood. The CDR3 region is CASSEGAGVWVNTGELFF. DNA for the CDR3: TGTGCCAGTAGTGAAGGTGCGGGAGTGTGGGTGAACACCGGGGAGCTGTTTTTT.